Below are 22 T cell receptor beta chains sequenced from a single sample in a study of blood T cells in healthy people across ages. Then a second PCR, running roughly 7 to 11 cycles, was carried out with a sample-barcoded 5' primer and a J-beta primer mix. Each CDR3 protein gets one entry after TCRdb re-called the 5' RACE reads with MiXCR. The table records more than 1,400,000 distinct CDR3 sequences, 40% to 50% of them present only once. Specimen: blood. All receptors derive from a woman aged 18-29 years in good health.

The chain recombines TRBV6-1 with TRBJ1-2, with 7 bases aligning to TRBD1. The germline CDR1 and CDR2 sequences are MNHNS and SASEGT. V lost 0 bases and J lost 4; bases outside the gene matches: 14. The CDR3 contains 18 residues. The CDR3 nucleotides read TGTGCCAGCAGTGAAGCTGTAGGGGGCGCCGCGGGTAGCTATGGCTACACCTTC. Translated: CASSEAVGGAAGSYGYTF.

The gene calls are TRBV25-1 and TRBJ2-7; perhaps TRBD2 as D (7 bases). The V end was cut by 0 bases, the J end by 10 bases, with 22 bases between. The germline V gene encodes CDR1 MGHDK and CDR2 SYGVNS. This CDR3 is built from 16 residues. The chain's CDR3 is CASSEYWGGLGWAQYF. The CDR3 DNA is TGTGCCAGCAGTGAATATTGGGGGGGCCTAGGCTGGGCCCAGTACTTC.

This clonotype was found once. This rearrangement joins TRBV7-2 to TRBJ1-5, with D uncertain. V gave up 0 bases and J gave up 0 bases, with 9 bases separating them. Per the germline V gene, CDR1 is SGHTA and CDR2 is FQGNSA. The CDR3 is made up of 16 amino acids. CDR3 bases: TGTGCCAGCAGCTTAGCAGGGTCCTATAGCAATCAGCCCCAGCATTTT. Residues: CASSLAGSYSNQPQHF.

This clonotype was seen more than once but under ten times. V is TRBV5-1 and J is TRBJ2-7; TRBD2 aligns across 9 bases. This CDR3 comprises 16 residues. CDR1 is SGHRS, CDR2 YFSETQ, per germline. After removal of 0 bases from V and 3 bases from J, the junction contained 7 bases not matched to a gene. CDR3 sequence (DNA): TGCGCCAGCAGCTTGGAAGGTAGCGGGGGTTTCTACGAGCAGTACTTC. It codes for CASSLEGSGGFYEQYF.

The rearrangement joins TRBV6-1 to TRBJ2-4, with 12 bases fitting TRBD1. Germline CDR1 and CDR2: MNHNS and SASEGT. The CDR3 runs to 17 residues. V was clipped by 3 bases and J by 1 base; unmatched bases: 4. CDR3 sequence (DNA): TGTGCCAGCAGTGACGGGACAGGGGGCGCTGCCAAAAACATTCAGTACTTC. Its protein is CASSDGTGGAAKNIQYF.

This chain connects TRBV7-9 to TRBJ2-5, with TRBD1 matching 7 bases. The CDR3 extends over 15 amino acids. The V segment lost 5 bases and the J segment 11 bases; nucleotides outside the gene matches: 17. Germline V gene data show CDR1 as SEHNR and CDR2 as FQNEAQ (reference sequence). The chain's CDR3 is CASSQVTGLPNEQYF. The CDR3, as DNA: TGTGCCAGCAGCCAAGTGACAGGGTTACCCAATGAGCAGTACTTC.

V is TRBV12-3 or TRBV12-4 and J is TRBJ1-2; TRBD1 matches 7 bases. Trimming cost V 5 bases and J 4 bases; bases outside gene matches: 10. This CDR3 is built from 15 residues. CDR3 coding DNA: TGTGCCAGCAGTACCGGGACAGCGGGGTCCTATGGCTACACCTTC. As protein: CASSTGTAGSYGYTF.

This clonotype was counted only a few times. The rearrangement uses TRBV6-5 and TRBJ1-5, with TRBD1 matching 7 bases. The CDR3 is 13 amino acids. The germline gives CDR1 MNHEY, CDR2 SVGAGI. V was pared by 4 bases and J by 5 bases, with 2 bases of the junction left unmatched. The CDR3 DNA reads as TGTGCCAGCAGTTCGCAGGGGGATCAGCCCCAGCATTTT. Amino acid sequence: CASSSQGDQPQHF.

The chain has TRBV7-3 and TRBJ1-1; D call uncertain. Germline V gene sequence: CDR1 SGHTA, CDR2 FQGTGA. V was cut by 4 bases and J by 0 bases, with 12 bases left in between. The CDR3 sequence is 15 residues long. As DNA, the CDR3 is TGTGCCAGCAGCTCCTCAGGATCGATGAACACTGAAGCTTTCTTT. As protein: CASSSSGSMNTEAFF.

Regarding this clonotype: A read error may account for a junction end that differs from germline. The chain is built from TRBV5-1 and TRBJ2-3; D call uncertain. CDR3 length: 17 residues. Germline V gene lookup returns CDR1 SGHRS and CDR2 YFSETQ. CDR3 protein: CASTLATGPLVADTQYF. CDR3 nucleotide sequence: TGCGCCAGCACCTTGGCGACCGGGCCGCTCGTAGCAGATACGCAGTATTTT.

The CDR3 DNA follows: TGTGCCAGCAGTGACGTGCTGACGACGGGCTACGAGCAGTACTTC. Translation gives CASSDVLTTGYEQYF. The V gene is TRBV2, the J gene TRBJ2-7; D ambiguous. V was pared by 3 bases and J by 3 bases, with 15 bases between. Germline CDR1 SNHLY, CDR2 FYNNEI. This CDR3 contains 15 residues.

The chain uses TRBV7-9 and TRBJ1-1; D ambiguous. There are 14 residues in the CDR3. Per germline, CDR1 SEHNR and CDR2 FQNEAQ (reference sequence). V was clipped by 5 bases and J by 7 bases, with 17 bases between them. CDR3 protein: CASSPRSDEFEAFF. The CDR3 region has the DNA TGTGCCAGCAGCCCCCGCAGCGACGAGTTTGAAGCTTTCTTT.

The chain joins TRBV10-3 to TRBJ2-5; TRBD1 agrees at 7 bases. Germline CDR1 ENHRY, CDR2 SYGVKD. V was clipped by 10 bases and J by 11 bases; unmatched bases: 10. The CDR3 length is 11 residues. Written as DNA, the CDR3 is TGTGCCACCACAGGGGCCAATGAGCAGTACTTC. Translation gives CATTGANEQYF.

V and J are TRBV5-1 and TRBJ2-7; D unclear. CDR3 length: 18 residues. Trimming stripped 2 bases from V and 2 bases from J, with 23 bases between. The germline V gene encodes CDR1 SGHRS and CDR2 YFSETQ. In DNA, the CDR3 is TGCGCCAGCAGCTTCGGTTTATATCAACATATCAGAGCCTACGAGCAGTACTTC. It encodes CASSFGLYQHIRAYEQYF.

This rearrangement joins TRBV3-1 to TRBJ2-5; TRBD2 matches 10 bases. Trimming at V came to 0 bases and at J to 5 bases, leaving 9 bases not matched to a gene. CDR1 LGHDT and CDR2 YNNKEL come from the germline V gene (reference sequence). This CDR3 comprises 17 residues. The chain's CDR3 is CASSQDTASGRMETQYF. The CDR3 bases are TGTGCCAGCAGCCAAGATACCGCTAGCGGGAGAATGGAGACCCAGTACTTC.

The rearrangement uses TRBV5-1 and TRBJ2-7; 10 nucleotides line up with TRBD2. Looked up from germline, CDR1 is SGHRS and CDR2 is YFSETQ. CDR3 length: 14 amino acids. Losses at the gene ends were 3 bases for V and 3 bases for J; bases not matched to a gene: 3. CDR3 sequence: CASSSGTSVYEQYF. CDR3 in DNA: TGCGCCAGCAGCTCCGGGACTAGCGTCTACGAGCAGTACTTC.

V is TRBV12-3 or TRBV12-4 and J is TRBJ1-1; D is possibly TRBD1 (6 bases). V lost 3 bases to trimming and J lost 1 base, with 15 bases between them. This CDR3 has 16 amino acids. The CDR3 loop is CASSFGPHRANTEAFF. The DNA for the CDR3 is TGTGCCAGCAGTTTTGGGCCTCACAGGGCGAACACTGAAGCTTTCTTT.

This clonotype was seen a handful of times. The chain carries TRBV7-3 and TRBJ1-1; TRBD1 might be the D (6 bases). V was pared by 4 bases and J by 2 bases, with 8 bases between. The germline V gene encodes CDR1 SGHTA and CDR2 FQGTGA. The CDR3 is 13 amino acids. Here the CDR3 reads CASSSGDNTEAFF. DNA of the CDR3: TGTGCCAGCAGCTCAGGGGACAACACTGAAGCTTTCTTT.

In this sample, this clonotype turned up a few times. This chain uses TRBV6-5 with TRBJ2-7; 10 bases are shared with TRBD1. The CDR3 has 14 residues. CDR1 MNHEY and CDR2 SVGAGI come from the germline V gene. The trim removed 6 bases at V and 2 bases at J, leaving 4 bases unmatched. CDR3 loop: CASRETGGTYEQYF. Here the CDR3 DNA reads TGTGCCAGCAGGGAGACAGGGGGCACCTACGAGCAGTACTTC.

The CDR3 here is CASSPLGVANEKLFF. The CDR3 coding sequence is TGTGCCAGCAGCCCACTAGGGGTGGCTAATGAAAAACTGTTTTTT. J is TRBJ1-4 and V is TRBV12-3 or TRBV12-4; D perhaps matches TRBD1 (5 bases). The V and J ends lost 6 bases and 3 bases respectively, with 14 bases between them. The CDR3 extends over 15 amino acids.

The chain joins TRBV3-1 to TRBJ2-1; TRBD2 agrees at 9 bases. The DNA matches TRBJ2-7 better at its end, which makes the J call doubtful. This CDR3 spans 21 amino acids. Germline values: CDR1 LGHDT, CDR2 YNNKEL (reference sequence). The CDR3 region is CASSQDGRGGQATHPYNEQYF. In DNA form, the CDR3 reads TGTGCCAGCAGCCAAGATGGGCGGGGGGGCCAGGCTACCCACCCCTACAATGAGCAGTACTTC.

This clonotype showed up just a few times. V is TRBV12-3 or TRBV12-4 and J is TRBJ1-2, with D unresolved. V dropped 3 bases and J dropped 4 bases, with 12 bases sitting between them. The CDR3 covers 14 residues. The DNA of the CDR3 is TGTGCCAGCAGTTTTGGGGTAGGAGTCTATGGCTACACCTTC. This translates into CASSFGVGVYGYTF.